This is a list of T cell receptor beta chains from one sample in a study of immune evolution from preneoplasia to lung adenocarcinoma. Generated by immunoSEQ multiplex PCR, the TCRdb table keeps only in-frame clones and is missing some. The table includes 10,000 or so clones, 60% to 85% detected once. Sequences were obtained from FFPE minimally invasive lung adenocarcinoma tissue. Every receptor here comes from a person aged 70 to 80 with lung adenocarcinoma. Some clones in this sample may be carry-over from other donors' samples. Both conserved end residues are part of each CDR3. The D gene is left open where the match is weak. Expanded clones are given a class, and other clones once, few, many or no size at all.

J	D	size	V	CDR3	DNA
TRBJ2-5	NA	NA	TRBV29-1	CSVPGSIETQYF	TGCAGCGTCCCCGGATCGATAGAGACCCAGTACTTC
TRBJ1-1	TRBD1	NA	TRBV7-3	CASSPRAGGAFRAFF	TGTGCCAGCAGCCCCCGGGCAGGGGGCGCTTTCAGGGCTTTCTTT
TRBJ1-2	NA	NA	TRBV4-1	CASSQDRGSGYTF	TGCGCCAGCAGCCAAGACAGGGGTAGTGGCTACACCTTC
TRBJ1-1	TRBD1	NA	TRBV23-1	CARRDRGHGEAFF	TGCGCCAGACGGGACAGGGGGCATGGTGAAGCTTTCTTT
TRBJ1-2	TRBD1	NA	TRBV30	CAWSVQGVLSYGYTF	TGTGCCTGGAGTGTACAGGGGGTTCTGAGCTATGGCTACACCTTC
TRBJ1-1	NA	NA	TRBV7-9	CASSYGAEAFF	TGTGCCAGCAGCTATGGGGCTGAAGCTTTCTTT
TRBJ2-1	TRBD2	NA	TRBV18	CASSPGLASYNEQFF	TGTGCCAGCTCACCAGGACTAGCCTCCTACAATGAGCAGTTCTTC
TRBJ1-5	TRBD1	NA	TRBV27	CASSAYTGVDNQPQHF	TGTGCCAGCAGTGCCTACACAGGGGTTGACAATCAGCCCCAGCATTTT
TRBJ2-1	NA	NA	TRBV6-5	CASSRSENEQFF	TGTGCCAGCAGCCGCAGCGAAAATGAGCAGTTCTTC
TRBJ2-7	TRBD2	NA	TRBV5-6	CASSLVGTSGAINYEQYF	TGTGCCAGCAGCTTGGTTGGGACTAGCGGGGCTATCAACTACGAGCAGTACTTC
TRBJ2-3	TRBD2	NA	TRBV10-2	CASSETSGPYSTDTQYF	TGCGCCAGCAGTGAGACTAGCGGACCCTATAGCACAGATACGCAGTATTTT
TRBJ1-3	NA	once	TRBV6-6	CASSYRVSGNTIYF	TGTGCCAGCAGTTACAGGGTATCTGGAAACACCATATATTTT
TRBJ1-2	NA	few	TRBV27	CASSLFFEGRESANYGYTF	TGTGCCAGCAGTTTATTCTTTGAGGGTCGGGAGTCAGCTAACTATGGCTACACCTTC
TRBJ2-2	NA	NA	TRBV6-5	CASSSGTLNTGELFF	TGTGCCAGCAGTTCAGGAACCCTGAACACCGGGGAGCTGTTTTTT
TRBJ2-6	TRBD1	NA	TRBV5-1	CASSQQTGVASGANVLTF	TGCGCCAGCAGCCAACAGACAGGGGTGGCCTCTGGGGCCAACGTCCTGACTTTC
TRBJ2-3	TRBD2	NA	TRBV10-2	CASSTAGGVLYF	TGCGCCAGCAGTACAGCGGGGGGTGTTTTGTATTTT